This record looks at one T cell receptor (beta chain) sequence and its context. Its antigen is unknown. This sample was taken from a study of shared clonotypes between healthy human individuals. Study-wide background: Each donor's CD8 memory used one plate, CD8 naive two, each CD4 subset three.

Sorted-subset replicate PCR reactions contained roughly 190 ng DNA, corresponding to around 30,000 T cell genomes. Generated by immunoSEQ multiplex PCR, the TCRdb table keeps only in-frame clones and is missing some. Seen here are millions of clones, about 94% observed once, and the top ten hold around 1.1%. Terminally differentiated effector memory CD45RA+ cells were excluded by CCR7 positive selection of CD45RO-negative cells. General study findings and limits: Generally, estimated richness proved larger in naive subsets than it did in memory subsets.

Germline V gene data show CDR1 as MGHRA and CDR2 as YSYEKL. V was trimmed by 0 bases and J by 6 bases, leaving 19 bases between them. This CDR3 has 17 amino acids. This chain joins TRBV4-1 and TRBJ2-3, with a tentative D call TRBD2 (5 bases). Sequencing was done on a sample of naive CD8+ T cells sorted from blood. The source of this sequence is a man younger than 35 in good health. The CDR3 DNA sequence: TGCGCCAGCAGCCAAGATAGGGCGACTACCATCGTCGATACGCAGTATTTT. This codes for CASSQDRATTIVDTQYF.